Presented here are 23 T cell receptor beta chains from one specimen sequenced in a study of lymphopenia after photon versus proton radiotherapy. Clones were read by immunoSEQ multiplex PCR, and TCRdb kept only the in-frame ones, dropping some. The data show about 20,000 clones, 80% to 95% seen once. Sequences were derived from peripheral blood, sampled from a patient treated with photon-based radiotherapy. These receptors all come from a woman in her thirties or forties with cholangiocarcinoma.

The V and J genes are TRBV19 and TRBJ2-4; 11 positions agree with TRBD1. This CDR3 has 16 residues. Trimming cost V 1 base and J 7 bases; bases outside gene matches: 6. Germline V gene lookup returns CDR1 LNHDA and CDR2 SQIVND (reference sequence). The CDR3 coding sequence is TGTGCCAGTAGTATAGCCGGACAGGGGGCGTTTAACATTCAGTACTTC. Amino acids: CASSIAGQGAFNIQYF.

The chain has TRBV2 and TRBJ2-3, with D perhaps TRBD2 (6 bases). The V gene's germline CDR1 is SNHLY and CDR2 FYNNEI. This CDR3 region has 14 residues. Trimming took 4 bases from V and 3 from J, leaving 11 bases between them. Here the CDR3 reads CASSVGGETDTQYF. DNA of the CDR3: TGTGCCAGCAGTGTAGGAGGGGAGACAGATACGCAGTATTTT.

This clone showed up just once. The chain couples TRBV2 to TRBJ2-1; D might be TRBD2 (5 bases). The CDR3 has 16 amino acids. Trimming left V 6 bases short and J 5 bases short, with 20 bases between. In germline, CDR1 is SNHLY, CDR2 FYNNEI. CDR3 loop: CASRELWTDDNNEQFF. CDR3 DNA sequence: TGTGCCAGCAGAGAACTATGGACTGACGACAACAATGAGCAGTTCTTC. Together with reference TRBV2 and TRBJ2-1, the CDR3 gives the full variable domain: EPEVTQTPSHQVTQMGQEVILRCVPISNHLYFYWYRQILGQKVEFLVSFYNNEISEKSEIFDDQFSVERPDGSNFTLKIRSTKLEDSAMYFCASRELWTDDNNEQFFGPGTRLTVL.

The chain links TRBV9 to TRBJ1-1; D is uncertain. Deletions cut 0 bases from V and 5 bases from J, with 8 bases between. This CDR3 comprises 13 residues. Germline lookup yields CDR1 SGDLS and CDR2 YYNGEE. CDR3 coding DNA: TGTGCCAGCAGCGTAGATGGGCGGACTGAAGCTTTCTTT. It codes for CASSVDGRTEAFF.

The chain links TRBV19 to TRBJ1-1; D perhaps matches TRBD1 (5 bases). This CDR3 has 14 amino acids. The V end was cut by 2 bases, the J end by 0 bases, with 7 bases between. Germline CDR1 reads LNHDA; CDR2 reads SQIVND (reference sequence). Written as DNA, the CDR3 is TGTGCCAGTAGTATACGGGGCATGAACACTGAAGCTTTCTTT. It translates to CASSIRGMNTEAFF.

This chain connects TRBV5-6 to TRBJ2-3; 7 bases match TRBD2. CDR1 SGHDT and CDR2 YYEEEE come from the germline V gene. Trimming took 1 base from V and 4 from J; bases not matched to a gene: 9. This CDR3 has 16 residues. DNA for the CDR3: TGTGCCAGCAGCTTGTCTAGCGGCACCTTGGCAGATACGCAGTATTTT. Translation gives CASSLSSGTLADTQYF.

V gene TRBV5-1 combines with J gene TRBJ2-7; no clear D gene. The CDR3 extends over 13 amino acids. Germline V gene lookup returns CDR1 SGHRS and CDR2 YFSETQ. V was cut by 1 base and J by 0 bases, with 5 bases left in between. The CDR3 protein is CASSLIDSYEQYF. The CDR3 coding sequence is TGCGCCAGCAGCTTGATAGACTCCTACGAGCAGTACTTC.

This clone was detected only once. The chain links TRBV27 to TRBJ2-4; D gene unclear. This CDR3 contains 13 residues. Germline V gene data show CDR1 as MNHEY and CDR2 as SMNVEV (reference sequence). The V end lost 4 bases, the J end lost 5 bases, and 9 bases lay between the germline ends. In nucleotides, the CDR3 is TGTGCCAGCAGTTCCCCCCTAGAAAACATTCAGTACTTC. This translates into CASSSPLENIQYF.

The chain couples TRBV5-1 to TRBJ2-2; D call uncertain. The CDR3 is made up of 12 amino acids. Germline CDR1 SGHRS, CDR2 YFSETQ. The ends were cut back, 3 bases at V and 0 bases at J, with 0 bases in the middle. The CDR3 coding sequence is TGCGCCAGCAGCTCGAACACCGGGGAGCTGTTTTTT. It encodes CASSSNTGELFF.

The chain uses TRBV19 and TRBJ2-4; D perhaps matches TRBD2 (6 bases). Germline V gene sequence: CDR1 LNHDA, CDR2 SQIVND (reference sequence). This CDR3 contains 15 residues. Trimming removed 8 bases from V and 3 bases from J, with 17 bases in between. The CDR3 sequence is CASALGGTHKNIQYF. The CDR3 bases are TGTGCCAGTGCATTAGGTGGGACTCACAAAAACATTCAGTACTTC.

V gene TRBV7-2 combines with J gene TRBJ1-1; 7 bases line up with TRBD1. With V trimmed by 6 bases and J by 4 bases, 5 bases remained unmatched. The CDR3 spans 13 residues. From germline, CDR1 is SGHTA and CDR2 FQGNSA. The chain's CDR3 is CASSPDRATEAFF. Written as DNA, the CDR3 is TGTGCCAGCAGTCCCGACAGGGCCACTGAAGCTTTCTTT.

The gene calls are TRBV5-1 and TRBJ1-2; TRBD1 is a possible D gene (5 bases). Looked up from germline, CDR1 is SGHRS and CDR2 is YFSETQ. The CDR3 has 13 residues. The V end lost 5 bases, the J end lost 8 bases, and 16 bases lay between the germline ends. The CDR3: CASSLGTSEGYTF. CDR3 bases: TGCGCCAGCAGTCTTGGGACCTCGGAGGGCTACACCTTC.

The V gene is TRBV2, the J gene TRBJ2-3; 7 nucleotides match TRBD1. The germline gives CDR1 SNHLY, CDR2 FYNNEI. This CDR3 has 14 residues. V shed 4 bases, J shed 2 bases, and the junction held 3 bases outside the gene matches. The chain's CDR3 is CASSVTGATDTQYF. CDR3 in DNA: TGTGCCAGCAGTGTCACAGGGGCCACAGATACGCAGTATTTT.

The chain recombines TRBV28 with TRBJ1-2, with D uncertain. This CDR3 is built from 14 residues. Germline-derived CDR1 and CDR2 are MDHEN and SYDVKM. Trimming stripped 6 bases from V and 0 bases from J, with 11 bases between. For the CDR3, the DNA is TGTGCCAGCAGACCGTCAGCCTCTAACTATGGCTACACCTTC. Protein: CASRPSASNYGYTF.

J is TRBJ2-7 and V is TRBV19; 8 bases fit TRBD1. J lost 0 bases, V lost 4 bases, and 2 bases had no gene match. This CDR3 comprises 14 residues. Germline V gene lookup returns CDR1 LNHDA and CDR2 SQIVND (reference sequence). The CDR3 coding sequence is TGTGCCAGTAGTAGGACAGGGAGCTCCTACGAGCAGTACTTC. Its translation is CASSRTGSSYEQYF.

V usage is TRBV5-1 and J usage is TRBJ1-1; the match to TRBD1 covers 8 bases. This CDR3 is 14 amino acids long. V was pared by 6 bases and J by 1 base, with 5 bases of the junction left unmatched. CDR1 is SGHRS, CDR2 YFSETQ, per germline. The CDR3 DNA reads as TGCGCCAGCACCTCAGGGACAGGGAACACTGAAGCTTTCTTT. It is translated as CASTSGTGNTEAFF. Full variable domain (rest looked up from reference TRBV5-1 and TRBJ1-1): KAGVTQTPRYLIKTRGQQVTLSCSPISGHRSVSWYQQTPGQGLQFLFEYFSETQRNKGNFPGRFSGRQFSNSRSEMNVSTLELGDSALYLCASTSGTGNTEAFFGQGTRLTVV.

The CDR3: CASMGVPPGGEQFF. The CDR3 nucleotides are TGTGCCAGTATGGGGGTCCCCCCGGGAGGAGAGCAGTTCTTC. The chain carries TRBV19 and TRBJ2-1; 7 nucleotides line up with TRBD2. This CDR3 has 14 residues. V lost 7 bases, J lost 10 bases, and 13 bases stayed unmatched. Germline V gene data show CDR1 as LNHDA and CDR2 as SQIVND (reference sequence).

This chain links TRBV11-2 with TRBJ1-2; D is unresolved. The V end lost 1 base, the J end lost 10 bases, and 7 bases lay between the germline ends. Germline lookup yields CDR1 SGHAT and CDR2 FQNNGV. CDR3 size: 11 residues. The DNA for the CDR3 is TGTGCCAGCAGCTTAGGGCGGGCCTACACCTTC. It is translated as CASSLGRAYTF.

This sequence joins TRBV18 and TRBJ1-1; D unresolved. The V end was cut by 2 bases, the J end by 10 bases, with 23 bases between. This CDR3 comprises 16 residues. Germline V CDR1 and CDR2: KGHSH, LQKENI. CDR3 in DNA: TGTGCCAGCTCACCATCCAACCCGGGAAGTGGAGGCGGAGCTTTCTTT. Its translation: CASSPSNPGSGGGAFF.

This sequence joins TRBV27 and TRBJ1-1; TRBD1 aligns across 8 bases. CDR1 and CDR2 from the germline V gene are MNHEY and SMNVEV (reference sequence). This CDR3 region has 15 residues. Trimming at V came to 5 bases and at J to 5 bases, leaving 10 bases not matched to a gene. CDR3 nucleotide sequence: TGTGCCAGCAGTGAAGACAGGGGATGGGGGACTGAAGCTTTCTTT. It is translated as CASSEDRGWGTEAFF.

The chain is built from TRBV28 and TRBJ2-5; a weak D match, TRBD2 (8 bases). Germline V lookup: CDR1 MDHEN, CDR2 SYDVKM. The CDR3 runs to 16 residues. Trimming pared 4 bases from V and 4 bases from J, leaving 19 bases between. DNA of the CDR3: TGTGCCAGCAGTTCGGGGGGGTCGGGACAGAGAGAGACCCAGTACTTC. Protein sequence: CASSSGGSGQRETQYF.

The count of this clone is one. The chain recombines TRBV19 with TRBJ2-3, with 10 bases lining up with TRBD2. The CDR3 contains 16 residues. V lost 4 bases and J lost 3; bases outside the gene matches: 7. Per the germline V gene, CDR1 is LNHDA and CDR2 is SQIVND (reference sequence). The CDR3 spells CASSTSGGAETDTQYF. The CDR3 DNA sequence: TGTGCCAGTAGTACGAGCGGGGGGGCGGAGACAGATACGCAGTATTTT.

The chain recombines TRBV29-1 with TRBJ1-1, with D unclear. This CDR3 spans 15 amino acids. Germline-derived CDR1 and CDR2 are SQVTM and ANQGSEA. Between the trimmed V and J ends, which lost 0 bases and 1 base, there was a span of 12 bases. CDR3 nucleotides: TGCAGCGTTGAAGATTTCGGACGGAGGAACACTGAAGCTTTCTTT. Amino acid sequence: CSVEDFGRRNTEAFF.